These 10 T cell receptor gamma chains were sequenced from one sample in a study of γδ T cells in repeated Plasmodium falciparum infection. Vgamma9/Vdelta2+ and Vdelta2-negative gammadelta T cells were flow-sorted from PBMC for bulk sequencing. TCRdb redid clone calling on the multiplex PCR reads using CATT. The sample records 25,000 to 35,000 gamma-chain clones, roughly 1.4% being singletons. Specimen: gamma-delta T cells from blood. The receptors stem from a pool of human donors (malaria-infected and uninfected, not separated).

Ten or more counts support this clone. TCRdb lists the protein of a much larger clone for this DNA, which differs at residue 9, so this is likely a read error; the protein given here is translated from the DNA itself. V usage is TRGV9 and J usage is TRGJ1 or TRGJ2. TCRdb records no J gene; here it was assigned by comparing the DNA to germline. The germline CDR1 and CDR2 sequences are GITISATS and ISYDGTV (reference sequence). The CDR3 runs 15 residues. After removal of 0 bases from V and 10 bases from J, the junction contained 15 bases not matched to a gene. The CDR3 region has the DNA TGTGCCTTGTGGGAGGTGGGACCGCGACGCAGAAAGAAACTCTTT. It codes for CALWEVGPRRRKKLF.

At least ten counts were recorded for this clone. This sequence is one base from a far larger clone and is likely a read error. In the same sample, other DNA sequences code for this CDR3. This rearrangement joins TRGV9 to TRGJP. The CDR3 totals 16 residues. CDR1 GITISATS and CDR2 ISYDGTV come from the germline V gene (reference sequence). CDR3 residues: CALWDSGELGKKIKVF. For the CDR3, the DNA is TGTGCCTTGTGGGATTCGGGAGAGCTGGGCAAAAAAATCAAGGTATTT.

This clone has more than one count but fewer than ten. TCRdb attributes to this sequence the protein of a much larger clone, which differs from the DNA translation at residue 6; a read error is likely, and the protein displayed is translated from the DNA. This sequence joins TRGV9 and TRGJ1 or TRGJ2. TCRdb records no J gene; here it was assigned by comparing the DNA to germline. J gave up 10 bases and V 2 bases, and 5 bases lay outside the gene matches. The CDR3 sequence is 11 residues long. CDR1 is GITISATS, CDR2 ISYDGTV, per germline (reference sequence). CDR3 nucleotides: TGTGCCTTGTGGGAGGCGTCGAAGAAACTCTTT. Translating gives CALWEASKKLF.

This clone was counted a few times. The protein TCRdb lists belongs to a much larger clone and differs from this DNA's translation at residue 12, which points to a read error; the protein shown is made from the DNA. The V segment is TRGV4, and no J call was made. The germline CDR1 and CDR2 sequences are EGSTGY and YDSYTSSV. The CDR3 is 14 amino acids. In DNA, the CDR3 is TGTGCCACCTGGGATGTGGAAGTCGGAAGGCGGAGACTCTTT. This sequence encodes CATWDVEVGRRRLF.

Worth noting for this clone: The TCRdb record carries a much larger clone's protein, which differs from this DNA's translation at residue 16; a read error is the likely cause, and the protein listed here is the DNA translation. TRGV9 is the V gene, and the J gene was not called. This CDR3 is 18 amino acids long. Germline V CDR1 and CDR2: GITISATS, ISYDGTV (reference sequence). The CDR3 coding sequence is TGTGCCTTGTGGGAGAACTACGCGGGGGAGTTGGGCAAAAAAATCAGGGTATTT. It encodes CALWENYAGELGKKIRVF.

In this sample, this clone turned up many times. A much larger clone sits a single nucleotide away, making a read error possible. The V gene is TRGV2, the J gene TRGJ1 or TRGJ2. V was clipped by 6 bases and J by 0 bases; unmatched bases: 5. Germline assignment: CDR1 EGSNGY and CDR2 YDSYNSKV. The CDR3 has 13 residues. In DNA, the CDR3 is TGTGCCACCTGGCCCTTGAATTATTATAAGAAACTCTTT. Translation: CATWPLNYYKKLF.

This clone has just a few counts. The TCRdb record carries a much larger clone's protein, which differs from this DNA's translation at residue 13; a read error is the likely cause, and the protein listed here is the DNA translation. The chain joins TRGV9 to TRGJP. The J gene is absent in TCRdb and was assigned here via DNA matching to germline. This CDR3 has 18 amino acids. Germline values: CDR1 GITISATS, CDR2 ISYDGTV (reference sequence). The CDR3 is CALWEVQAEELGIKIKVF. In DNA, the CDR3 is TGTGCCTTGTGGGAGGTGCAAGCCGAAGAGTTGGGCATAAAAATCAAGGTATTT.

To note about this clone: The protein given by TCRdb reflects a much larger clone and differs at residue 5 from this DNA's translation, likely from a read error; the protein shown is the DNA's translation. V is TRGV4 and J is TRGJ1 or TRGJ2. TCRdb lists no J gene, so it was determined here by aligning the DNA to germline. CDR1 and CDR2 from the germline V gene are EGSTGY and YDSYTSSV. This CDR3 comprises 11 residues. This CDR3 reads CATWNGPKKLF. In DNA form, the CDR3 reads TGTGCCACCTGGAATGGGCCCAAGAAACTCTTT.

This clone was observed many times. The protein TCRdb lists belongs to a much larger clone and differs from this DNA's translation at residue 7, which points to a read error; the protein shown is made from the DNA. Other nucleotide sequences in the sample specify the same CDR3. The genes are TRGV2 and TRGJ1 or TRGJ2. The junction had 6 bases not matched to a gene; V was cut back by 0 bases and J by 7 bases. Germline V gene sequence: CDR1 EGSNGY, CDR2 YDSYNSKV. The CDR3 sequence is 13 residues long. The CDR3 spells CATWDGRGYKKLF. The CDR3 DNA reads TGTGCCACCTGGGACGGGCGTGGATATAAGAAACTCTTT.

This clone has more than one count but fewer than ten. This sequence is one base from a far larger clone and is likely a read error. This same CDR3 is encoded by further DNA sequences in the sample. This rearrangement joins TRGV9 to TRGJP. TCRdb gives no J gene; it was assigned here by matching the DNA to germline. J lost 5 bases, V lost 1 base, and 8 bases had no gene match. CDR3 length: 18 residues. Per germline, CDR1 GITISATS and CDR2 ISYDGTV (reference sequence). The CDR3 region is CALWEVPSEELGKKIKVF. Here the CDR3 DNA reads TGTGCCTTGTGGGAGGTACCTTCCGAAGAGTTGGGCAAAAAAATCAAGGTATTT.